These 23 T cell receptor beta chains were sequenced from one sample in a study of beta chain features in type 1 diabetes. Expressed TCRB transcripts were sequenced after all isolated RNA was converted to cDNA. Produced via immunoSEQ multiplex PCR; TCRdb's table is partial and in-frame only. The table has 330,000 or so clones, around 20% seen once. Sequenced sample: naive CD4+ T cells from blood. All receptors derive from a woman between 18 and 29 years old in good health.

This clone was found a few times. The V gene is TRBV4-2, the J gene TRBJ2-1, with 13 bases that match TRBD2. Germline loops: CDR1 LGHNA, CDR2 YNFKEQ. V dropped 4 bases and J dropped 5; count of bases not matched to a gene: 2. The CDR3 has 15 residues. The CDR3 protein is CASSPGTSGNNEQFF. DNA for the CDR3: TGTGCCAGCAGCCCCGGGACTAGCGGGAACAATGAGCAGTTCTTC.

V is TRBV2 and J is TRBJ1-3, with 8 bases identical to TRBD1. The trim removed 4 bases at V and 2 bases at J, leaving 4 bases unmatched. The CDR3 runs 15 residues. The germline V gene encodes CDR1 SNHLY and CDR2 FYNNEI. Here the CDR3 DNA reads TGTGCCAGCAGTGGACAGGGGCTAACTGGAAACACCATATATTTT. The encoded protein is CASSGQGLTGNTIYF.

This clone was seen a handful of times. The gene calls are TRBV18 and TRBJ2-7; D remains unclear. The CDR3 length is 13 residues. Germline V CDR1 and CDR2: KGHSH, LQKENI. The V end was cut by 0 bases, the J end by 5 bases, with 8 bases between. The CDR3 loop is CASSPPSSDEQYF. CDR3 nucleotide sequence: TGTGCCAGCTCACCACCCTCCTCGGACGAGCAGTACTTC.

There are a few counts of this clone. The chain carries TRBV25-1 and TRBJ1-4; 8 nucleotides align to TRBD1. The CDR3 has 15 residues. Losses at the gene ends were 7 bases for V and 5 bases for J; bases not matched to a gene: 9. Germline V gene data show CDR1 as MGHDK and CDR2 as SYGVNS. The CDR3 coding sequence is TGTGCCAGCAAATCGACAGGGGTCGGGAATGAAAAACTGTTTTTT. Residues: CASKSTGVGNEKLFF.

The chain links TRBV5-4 to TRBJ2-7; TRBD2 matches at 7 bases. This CDR3 contains 16 residues. Trimming cost V 0 bases and J 0 bases; bases outside gene matches: 6. In germline, CDR1 is SGHNT, CDR2 YYREEE (reference sequence). In DNA form, the CDR3 reads TGTGCCAGCAGCTTGGAACTCGTAGCGGGCTCCTACGAGCAGTACTTC. It codes for CASSLELVAGSYEQYF.

CDR3 nucleotides: TGTGCCAGCAGCTCCCGACTAGCAAAGAGGCACGAGCAGTACTTC. It encodes CASSSRLAKRHEQYF. The chain couples TRBV11-2 to TRBJ2-7; TRBD2 aligns across 7 bases. Germline CDR1 is SGHAT and CDR2 is FQNNGV. V was pared by 4 bases and J by 5 bases, with 11 bases of the junction left unmatched. This CDR3 has 15 amino acids.

The table lists this clone with a few counts. Other DNA sequences of this sample code for an identical CDR3. The V and J genes are TRBV18 and TRBJ1-1; no reliable D call. The V end was cut by 3 bases, the J end by 1 base, with 6 bases between. The length of the CDR3 is 13 residues. The V gene's germline CDR1 is KGHSH and CDR2 LQKENI. The CDR3 protein is CASSPGGNTEAFF. CDR3 bases: TGTGCCAGCTCACCCGGCGGGAACACTGAAGCTTTCTTT.

The CDR3 reads CASSQVPAGGRNEQFF. In nucleotides, the CDR3 is TGCGCCAGCAGCCAAGTGCCAGCGGGAGGCCGGAATGAGCAGTTCTTC. The rearrangement uses TRBV4-1 and TRBJ2-1; TRBD2 matches 9 bases. J was trimmed by 7 bases and V by 1 base; bases with no gene match: 8. The CDR3 spans 16 residues. Germline loops: CDR1 MGHRA, CDR2 YSYEKL.

The chain has TRBV4-2 and TRBJ2-7; 15 bases align to TRBD2. CDR3 size: 16 residues. Germline CDR1 LGHNA, CDR2 YNFKEQ. The V gene end was trimmed by 1 base and the J gene end by 6 bases; junction bases not matched to a gene: 4. In nucleotides, the CDR3 is TGTGCCAGCAGCCAAGTGGGACTAGCGGGAGGAGGCGAGCAGTACTTC. Its protein is CASSQVGLAGGGEQYF.

The chain links TRBV7-3 to TRBJ1-1; tentative D call: TRBD1 (5 bases). V gave up 4 bases and J gave up 1 base, with 13 bases separating them. CDR1 is SGHTA, CDR2 FQGTGA, per germline. The CDR3 length is 15 residues. The CDR3 region is CASSSSGQGNTEAFF. As DNA, the CDR3 is TGTGCCAGCAGCTCCTCGGGCCAGGGGAACACTGAAGCTTTCTTT.

The genes are TRBV30 and TRBJ2-5, with no clear D. CDR3 length equals 13 residues. Trimming removed 0 bases from V and 3 bases from J, with 8 bases in between. CDR1 GTSNPN and CDR2 SVGIG come from the germline V gene (reference sequence). The CDR3 loop reads CAWSVGAKETQYF. DNA for the CDR3: TGTGCCTGGAGTGTAGGAGCAAAAGAGACCCAGTACTTC.

CDR3 nucleotides: TGTGCCAGTAGTCTTGGACAGGGTGGTGAGACCCAGTACTTC. Its translation is CASSLGQGGETQYF. The chain joins TRBV19 to TRBJ2-5, with TRBD1 matching over 8 bases. Germline trimming cut 5 bases from V and 5 bases from J; bases unmatched to any gene: 7. The CDR3 consists of 14 residues. CDR1 LNHDA and CDR2 SQIVND come from the germline V gene (reference sequence).

In this sample, this clone turned up a few times. The chain couples TRBV11-2 to TRBJ2-6; 9 bases align to TRBD1. Germline V gene sequence: CDR1 SGHAT, CDR2 FQNNGV. After removal of 3 bases from V and 0 bases from J, the junction contained 3 bases not matched to a gene. The CDR3 consists of 17 residues. CDR3 region: CASSFTGGLSGANVLTF. In nucleotides, the CDR3 is TGTGCCAGCAGCTTCACAGGGGGCCTCTCTGGGGCCAACGTCCTGACTTTC.

This clone was detected only a few times. The junction departs from the called germline gene at one end, perhaps through a read error. The rearrangement joins TRBV7-7 to TRBJ2-1; D possibly corresponds to TRBD2 (5 bases). This CDR3 has 16 residues. The V gene's germline CDR1 is SSHAT and CDR2 FNYEAQ (reference sequence). CDR3: CASSSLSSTSYNEQFF. DNA of the CDR3: TGTGCTAGCAGCTCCCTCTCTAGCACTTCCTACAATGAGCAGTTCTTC.

This clone appeared a few times. V usage is TRBV15 and J usage is TRBJ2-7, with 7 bases aligning to TRBD1. Trimming took 5 bases from V and 2 from J; bases not matched to a gene: 9. The CDR3 spans 15 residues. Germline CDR1 LNHNV, CDR2 YYDKDF (reference sequence). CDR3 sequence (DNA): TGTGCCACCAGCCTAGGAACAGGGGCAACCTACGAGCAGTACTTC. Encoded protein: CATSLGTGATYEQYF.

J is TRBJ1-1 and V is TRBV7-8, with TRBD1 matching over 8 bases. Germline CDR1 SGHVS, CDR2 FQNEAQ. The CDR3 consists of 17 residues. J gave up 0 bases and V 1 base, and 7 bases lay outside the gene matches. The DNA of the CDR3 is TGTGCCAGCAGCTTAGTTAACAGGGGGACTCTGAACACTGAAGCTTTCTTT. It specifies CASSLVNRGTLNTEAFF.

This clone was counted only a few times. This chain links TRBV7-2 with TRBJ2-4, with D possibly being TRBD2 (5 bases). The germline gives CDR1 SGHTA, CDR2 FQGNSA. The CDR3 spans 14 residues. V was pared by 7 bases and J by 0 bases, with 10 bases between. The CDR3 DNA is TGTGCCAGCATCAAAGCGGTAGCCAAAAACATTCAGTACTTC. Translated: CASIKAVAKNIQYF.

J is TRBJ2-7 and V is TRBV7-2; D unresolved. The germline V and J ends were trimmed by 1 base and 2 bases, with 6 bases remaining between them. Per the germline V gene, CDR1 is SGHTA and CDR2 is FQGNSA. The CDR3 is 13 residues long. The CDR3 DNA reads TGTGCCAGCAGCTTAGGAGTAACCTACGAGCAGTACTTC. As protein: CASSLGVTYEQYF. Combining the CDR3 with reference TRBV7-2 and TRBJ2-7 gives the whole variable domain GAGVSQSPSNKVTEKGKDVELRCDPISGHTALYWYRQSLGQGLEFLIYFQGNSAPDKSGLPSDRFSAERTGGSVSTLTIQRTQQEDSAVYLCASSLGVTYEQYFGPGTRLTVT.

This clone was counted a few times. The chain has TRBV2 and TRBJ2-4; a weak D match, TRBD1 (6 bases). The CDR3 is 15 residues long. Germline V gene lookup returns CDR1 SNHLY and CDR2 FYNNEI. V was cut by 6 bases and J by 0 bases, with 12 bases left in between. CDR3 nucleotide sequence: TGTGCCAGCAGGTTAACAGGGACAGCCAAAAACATTCAGTACTTC. The encoded protein is CASRLTGTAKNIQYF.

About this clone itself: The same CDR3 also results from other DNA sequences found in this sample. The chain carries TRBV7-3 and TRBJ2-5; weak D call: TRBD2 (6 bases). This CDR3 contains 13 residues. Germline V gives CDR1 SGHTA, CDR2 FQGTGA. V shed 5 bases and J shed 3 bases, with 10 bases lying between them. In nucleotides, the CDR3 is TGTGCCAGCAGCCTGACTAGAGAAGAGACCCAGTACTTC. Translation: CASSLTREETQYF.

The V and J genes are TRBV30 and TRBJ2-1, with 9 bases identical to TRBD2. The V segment lost 3 bases and the J segment 7 bases; nucleotides outside the gene matches: 10. Looked up from germline, CDR1 is GTSNPN and CDR2 is SVGIG (reference sequence). The CDR3 is 15 residues long. CDR3 bases: TGTGCCTGGAGCGCCGGACTAGCGCGGATTAATGAGCAGTTCTTC. This gives the protein CAWSAGLARINEQFF.

This clone was counted only a few times. The chain combines TRBV9 with TRBJ1-1; TRBD1 aligns across 8 bases. The V segment lost 3 bases and the J segment 3 bases; nucleotides outside the gene matches: 7. CDR1 SGDLS and CDR2 YYNGEE come from the germline V gene. This CDR3 is 15 amino acids long. The CDR3 DNA is TGTGCCAGCAGCGACGGACAGGGAGAAGACACTGAAGCTTTCTTT. Amino acids: CASSDGQGEDTEAFF.

The rearrangement uses TRBV11-2 and TRBJ2-1, with 7 bases aligning to TRBD1. The CDR3 has 13 residues. J gave up 4 bases and V 5 bases, and 2 bases lay outside the gene matches. CDR1 is SGHAT, CDR2 FQNNGV, per germline. CDR3 sequence (DNA): TGTGCCAGCAGCGGGGGACAGTACAATGAGCAGTTCTTC. Translating it yields CASSGGQYNEQFF. Full variable domain (remainder filled in from reference TRBV11-2 and TRBJ2-1): EAGVAQSPRYKIIEKRQSVAFWCNPISGHATLYWYQQILGQGPKLLIQFQNNGVVDDSQLPKDRFSAERLKGVDSTLKIQPAKLEDSAVYLCASSGGQYNEQFFGPGTRLTVL.